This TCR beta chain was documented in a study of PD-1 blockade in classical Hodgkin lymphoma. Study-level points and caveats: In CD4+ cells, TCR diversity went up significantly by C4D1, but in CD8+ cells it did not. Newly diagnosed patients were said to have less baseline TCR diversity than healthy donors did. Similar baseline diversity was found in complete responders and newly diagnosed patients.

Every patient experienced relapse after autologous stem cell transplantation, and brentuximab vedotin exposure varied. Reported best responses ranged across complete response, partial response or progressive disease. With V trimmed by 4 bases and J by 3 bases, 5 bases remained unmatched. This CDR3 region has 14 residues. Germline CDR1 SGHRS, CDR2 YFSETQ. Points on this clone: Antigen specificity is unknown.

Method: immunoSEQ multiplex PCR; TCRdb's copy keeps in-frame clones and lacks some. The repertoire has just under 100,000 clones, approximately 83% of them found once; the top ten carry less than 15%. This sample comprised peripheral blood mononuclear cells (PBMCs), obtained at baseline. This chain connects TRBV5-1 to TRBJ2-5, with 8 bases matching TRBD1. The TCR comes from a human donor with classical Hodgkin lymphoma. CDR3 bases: TGCGCCAGCAGCCGTATGACAGGGGAAGAGACCCAGTACTTC. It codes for CASSRMTGEETQYF.